This T cell receptor (beta chain) was recorded in a study of T cell clones after liver transplantation. Trimming shortened V by 6 bases and J by 6 bases, and 9 bases separated the two germline ends. CDR3 length: 10 amino acids. CDR1 is SQVTM, CDR2 ANQGSEA, per germline. Only in-frame clones appear in the TCRdb table, and some are missing; sequencing was by immunoSEQ multiplex PCR. The sample gives 77,000 or so clones, 80% of which show up once; approximately 0.8% is in the top ten. This chain connects TRBV29-1 to TRBJ2-7; tentatively, D is TRBD1 (6 bases). The sequences come from CD4+ T cells from blood, collected 12 months after liver transplant. The sequence was collected from a human patient who received a liver transplant. Some T cells here may be from the graft donor. This chain's CDR3 is CSVGDIEQYF. CDR3 bases: TGCAGCGTGGGGGACATCGAGCAGTACTTC.